This T cell receptor (beta chain) was retrieved from a study of radiotherapy plus CTLA-4 blockade in lung cancer. Ipilimumab CTLA-4 blockade and focal radiation were given to patients with chemo-refractory metastatic non-small-cell lung cancer. This CDR3 region has 16 residues. Trimming cost V 3 bases and J 4 bases, with 15 bases left between them. Germline V gives CDR1 MDHEN, CDR2 SYDVKM. Study conclusions and caveats: Researchers report tumor-derived TCR clones expanding in blood after radiotherapy plus ipilimumab. Early clone dynamics of blood T cells, plus interferon-beta, reportedly predicted response best.

Remarks on this clone: Its antigen is unidentified.

Using immunoSEQ multiplex PCR, the repertoire was profiled, and TCRdb retains in-frame clones only, with some absent. The sample has 35,000 to 40,000 clones, approximately 83% seen once; the top ten hold around a fifth. The sequencing used peripheral blood, collected from a patient treated with radiotherapy plus ipilimumab. The sequence came from a human donor with non-small cell lung cancer whose response to radiotherapy plus ipilimumab could not be evaluated. J is TRBJ1-4 and V is TRBV28; D may be TRBD1 (6 bases). This CDR3 is CASSLAGQGNNEKLFF. Here the CDR3 DNA reads TGTGCCAGCAGTTTGGCTGGCCAGGGGAATAATGAAAAACTGTTTTTT.